This T cell receptor beta chain was captured in a study of beta chain features in type 1 diabetes. Whole-study findings and limits: A potential PCR bias toward shorter templates would be equal in patient and control samples. TCRB CDR3s were moderately but significantly shorter in Type 1 diabetes patients in all four CD4+ subsets.

Sequencing targeted expressed TCRB transcripts, as all isolated RNA had been reverse transcribed. About 4 million reads was the average for naive, central memory and regulatory T cell samples. Clones were sequenced by immunoSEQ multiplex PCR, and TCRdb holds only the in-frame ones, with some missing. This table holds around 710,000 clones, roughly 12% found once. This clone was counted between two and nine times. Its antigen is still unknown. Every donor had blood drawn once into heparin, around 100 mL on average. The CDR3 consists of 13 residues. V gave up 2 bases and J gave up 1 base, with 4 bases separating them. CDR1 and CDR2 (germline): SGHDN, FVKESK.

This chain uses TRBV14 with TRBJ2-3; D is ambiguous. What was sequenced was naive CD4+ T cells from blood. The origin of this receptor is a man aged 25-45 years with type 1 diabetes. CDR3 in amino acids: CASSQYRTDTQYF. The CDR3 DNA reads as TGTGCCAGCAGCCAATATCGCACAGATACGCAGTATTTT.